What follows describes a single TCR beta chain. The read terminates 3 residues before the CDR3 end, so the remaining end is supplied by the germline J gene. In the same sample, other DNA sequences code for this CDR3. The data derive from a study of T cells in women clearing cervical HPV infection. CDR3 length equals 13 residues. Germline loops: CDR1 KGHSH, CDR2 LQKENI. Produced via immunoSEQ multiplex PCR; TCRdb's table is partial and in-frame only. The sample table sets out around 22,000 clones. The rearrangement joins TRBV18 to TRBJ1-2; D is ambiguous. This clonotype was obtained from a woman aged 18 to 69 with a cervical HPV16 infection that either progressed to CIN3+ or cleared (not recorded which). Source material: blood buffy coat. The CDR3 sequence is CASSPPSSYDYTF. The covered CDR3 bases are TGTGCCAGCTCACCACCGAGCTCCTACGAC.